This TCR beta chain was identified in a study of vaccination and CD4 T cells after COVID-19. Study as a whole: Median time from second vaccine dose to sampling was about 70 days (14 to 241). From HCoV-229E, HCoV-OC43, HCoV-NL63 and SARS-CoV-2, overlapping spike peptides were used to stimulate the cells.

An Oncomine TCR Beta short-read assay was used to sequence the DNA from cultured CD4+ T cells. Cultured CD4+ T cells yielded the extracted genomic DNA. TCRdb reprocessed the PCR reads via MiXCR and lists one record per CDR3 protein. The profile shows about 8,100 distinct CDR3 sequences, over 30% of them singletons. Treatment given: approximately nine-day PBMC culture with coronavirus spike peptide pools or control peptides (ViraFEST assay). Gathering of the CD4+ T cells, from the unexposed donor, took place before the COVID-19 pandemic (2011-2018). V shed 0 bases and J shed 9 bases, with 18 bases lying between them. Per germline, CDR1 LGHNA and CDR2 YSLEER. The CDR3 is 17 amino acids. This clonotype was counted only a few times. Antigen unknown.

The TCR sequence derives from a human donor in good health. The specimen was CD4+ T cells from blood, cultured in vitro. The chain employs TRBV4-3 and TRBJ1-6, with D maybe TRBD1 (5 bases). CDR3: CASSQEAFGHWGSPLHF. For the CDR3, the DNA is TGCGCCAGCAGCCAAGAGGCGTTCGGACACTGGGGTTCACCCCTCCACTTT.